This note documents a single TCR beta chain sequence. What it binds is unknown. The assay was carried out at the deep level. Produced via immunoSEQ multiplex PCR; TCRdb's table is partial and in-frame only. The data hold more than 2 million clones, with approximately 95% observed a single time. The authors divided CD4+ cells into CD45RA+ naive and CD45RA-negative memory subsets. The sample is drawn from a study of shared clonotypes between healthy human individuals. At the level of the study: Three CD4 naive, three CD4 memory, two CD8 naive and one CD8 memory plate were used per donor.

General study points: Naive CD4 clonotypes were shared across a few donors at around 5%.

The CDR3 sequence is 15 residues long. J gave up 5 bases and V 2 bases, and 9 bases lay outside the gene matches. Germline-derived CDR1 and CDR2 are KGHSH and LQKENI. The clonotype comes from a man between 18 and 35 years old in good health. The sample comprised naive CD4+ T cells sorted from blood. Documented subset: CD45RA+ positively selected. The chain joins TRBV18 to TRBJ2-7, with TRBD2 identical over 7 bases. The CDR3 DNA follows: TGTGCCAGCTCACCATCCTCAGCGGGAATAAACGAGCAGTACTTC. This codes for CASSPSSAGINEQYF.